The 2 T cell receptor beta chains presented below share a single source sample, sequenced in a study of CD8 T cells in ankylosing spondylitis. TCRdb analysed the 5' RACE reads with MiXCR anew, one entry per CDR3 protein. The table includes roughly 240,000 distinct CDR3 sequences, 30% to 35% detected once. The sequencing sample was made of blood, either unsorted or a sorted T cell fraction (not recorded which). These receptors were taken from a male donor with ankylosing spondylitis or in good health (not recorded which).

The chain joins TRBV29-1 to TRBJ1-3; D may be TRBD1 (5 bases). The CDR3 loop spans 14 amino acids. Germline-derived CDR1 and CDR2 are SQVTM and ANQGSEA. V lost 6 bases, J lost 0 bases, and 12 bases lay in between. CDR3 DNA: TGCAGCGTGAAACAGGCGACCTCTGGAAACACCATATATTTT. The encoded protein is CSVKQATSGNTIYF.

V is TRBV3-1 and J is TRBJ1-1, with D possibly TRBD1 on 6 matching bases. The V gene lost 3 bases and the J gene lost 3 bases, with 29 bases spanning the gap. CDR3 length: 20 residues. CDR1 is LGHDT, CDR2 YNNKEL, per germline (reference sequence). CDR3 loop: CASSQAIDRRLRPFDTEAFF. The CDR3 bases are TGTGCCAGCAGCCAGGCGATTGACAGGCGATTAAGACCTTTTGACACTGAAGCTTTCTTT.